The 21 T cell receptor beta chains listed next were all sequenced from one sample in a study of post-analysis software for immune sequencing data. Their target antigens are unknown. The library was made from cDNA and included unique molecular identifiers. One entry per CDR3 protein results from TCRdb running MiXCR on the PCR reads. This sample has about 680,000 distinct CDR3 sequences, with approximately 59% found just once. Study results and limitations: Five or six TRBV segments, TRBV5-6, TRBV5-1 and TRBV20-1 among them, were found more frequent in patients than controls.

Sequencing input: blood. Source of these receptors: a girl aged 2 to 10 with multiple sclerosis.

Worth noting for this clonotype: A read error may produce the germline difference seen at one junction end. This rearrangement joins TRBV5-1 to TRBJ2-1, with D tentatively TRBD1 (6 bases). The CDR3 has 15 residues. Germline V gives CDR1 SGHRS, CDR2 YFSETQ. CDR3 in amino acids: CASSLGDRSFNEQFF. DNA of the CDR3: TGCGCCAGCAGCTTGGGAGACAGGTCCTTCAATGAGCAGTTCTTC.

This chain joins TRBV4-1 and TRBJ2-1, with TRBD2 matching over 12 bases. From germline, CDR1 is MGHRA and CDR2 YSYEKL. J gave up 3 bases and V 1 base, and 13 bases lay outside the gene matches. CDR3 length: 20 residues. CDR3 region: CASSQGTLAGGPRVYNEQFF. CDR3 sequence (DNA): TGCGCCAGCAGCCAAGGAACCCTAGCGGGAGGGCCGAGAGTCTACAATGAGCAGTTCTTC.

There are a few counts of this clonotype. The chain couples TRBV25-1 to TRBJ1-1, with 12 nucleotides matching TRBD1. The CDR3 has 13 amino acids. Trimming took 8 bases from V and 4 from J; bases not matched to a gene: 2. Germline CDR1 is MGHDK and CDR2 is SYGVNS. The CDR3 here is CASRDRGLTEAFF. As DNA, the CDR3 is TGTGCCAGCCGGGACAGGGGGCTCACTGAAGCTTTCTTT.

The genes are TRBV18 and TRBJ1-1, with D perhaps TRBD1 (5 bases). The germline V gene encodes CDR1 KGHSH and CDR2 LQKENI. V was trimmed by 0 bases and J by 1 base, leaving 12 bases between them. This CDR3 has 16 amino acids. The CDR3 DNA follows: TGTGCCAGCTCACCACCCTCGGGACGGACGAACACTGAAGCTTTCTTT. Its protein is CASSPPSGRTNTEAFF. Drawing the rest from reference TRBV18 and TRBJ1-1, the complete variable domain is NAGVMQNPRHLVRRRGQEARLRCSPMKGHSHVYWYRQLPEEGLKFMVYLQKENIIDESGMPKERFSAEFPKEGPSILRIQQVVRGDSAAYFCASSPPSGRTNTEAFFGQGTRLTVV.

The V call is TRBV20-1, the J call TRBJ2-7; either TRBD1 or TRBD2 may supply D (5 bases each). V lost 6 bases, J lost 7 bases, and 25 bases lay in between. This CDR3 region has 15 residues. CDR1 and CDR2 (germline): DFQATT, SNEGSKA (reference sequence). CDR3 sequence (DNA): TGCAGTGCCTCCATCCGGGACGTCTCCTACAATGAGCAGTACTTC. This translates into CSASIRDVSYNEQYF.

The chain is built from TRBV3-1 and TRBJ2-2, with D hard to call. In germline, CDR1 is LGHDT, CDR2 YNNKEL (reference sequence). V was trimmed by 2 bases and J by 1 base, leaving 8 bases between them. The CDR3 covers 15 residues. DNA for the CDR3: TGTGCCAGCAGCCAAAGGTTTGGGAACACCGGGGAGCTGTTTTTT. Translating gives CASSQRFGNTGELFF.

The chain employs TRBV27 and TRBJ2-5, with D possibly being TRBD2 (5 bases). Germline loops: CDR1 MNHEY, CDR2 SMNVEV (reference sequence). The V end was cut by 6 bases, the J end by 11 bases, with 25 bases between. CDR3 length equals 15 residues. The CDR3 here is CASSPLGSFYNEQYF. DNA of the CDR3: TGTGCCAGCAGCCCTCTGGGGAGTTTCTACAATGAGCAGTACTTC.

This clonotype has more than one count but fewer than ten. This sequence joins TRBV20-1 and TRBJ2-7; TRBD2 matches at 7 bases. The V gene's germline CDR1 is DFQATT and CDR2 SNEGSKA (reference sequence). Trimming cost V 0 bases and J 1 base; bases outside gene matches: 6. This CDR3 region has 15 residues. The CDR3 is CSARETSGISYEQYF. In DNA, the CDR3 is TGCAGTGCTAGAGAAACCAGCGGGATTTCCTACGAGCAGTACTTC.

The rearrangement joins TRBV6-4 to TRBJ2-2; D unresolved. Germline V gene lookup returns CDR1 MRHNA and CDR2 SNTAGT. This CDR3 has 14 amino acids. Deletions cut 0 bases from V and 8 bases from J, with 10 bases between. In nucleotides, the CDR3 is TGTGCCAGCAGTGACTCGGGGTCGGCAGGGGAGCTGTTTTTT. As protein: CASSDSGSAGELFF.

For the CDR3, the DNA is TGTGCCAGCAGCTTAACCCCCTTGACAGGGGCTAGCTACAATGAGCAGTTCTTC. Encoded protein: CASSLTPLTGASYNEQFF. The chain uses TRBV7-9 and TRBJ2-1, with TRBD1 matching 8 bases. The germline V gene encodes CDR1 SEHNR and CDR2 FQNEAQ (reference sequence). The CDR3 loop spans 18 amino acids. V was pared by 2 bases and J by 3 bases, with 12 bases of the junction left unmatched. The full variable domain, rest sourced from reference TRBV7-9 and TRBJ2-1, is DTGVSQNPRHKITKRGQNVTFRCDPISEHNRLYWYRQTLGQGPEFLTYFQNEAQLEKSRLLSDRFSAERPKGSFSTLEIQRTEQGDSAMYLCASSLTPLTGASYNEQFFGPGTRLTVL.

The V and J genes are TRBV29-1 and TRBJ2-1; D unclear. Trimming removed 0 bases at V and 5 bases at J, with 8 bases between. Germline CDR1 is SQVTM and CDR2 is ANQGSEA. The CDR3 is 13 residues long. CDR3 bases: TGCAGCGTTGAAGATCCGAGAAACAATGAGCAGTTCTTC. It translates to CSVEDPRNNEQFF.

The V gene is TRBV11-2, the J gene TRBJ1-2, with a weak D call TRBD1 (5 bases). The length of the CDR3 is 14 residues. The V end was cut by 5 bases, the J end by 4 bases, with 14 bases between. Germline V CDR1 and CDR2: SGHAT, FQNNGV. The CDR3 DNA follows: TGTGCCAGCAGCCCGAACGGGGCAGTCTATGGCTACACCTTC. It translates to CASSPNGAVYGYTF.

This clonotype occurred a few times. The chain has TRBV4-1 and TRBJ1-2; the match to TRBD1 covers 7 bases. The V segment lost 2 bases and the J segment 1 base; nucleotides outside the gene matches: 7. The CDR3 is made up of 16 amino acids. Looked up from germline, CDR1 is MGHRA and CDR2 is YSYEKL. CDR3 in DNA: TGCGCCAGCAGCCAACCACGGGACAGCATTAACTATGGCTACACCTTC. Amino acids: CASSQPRDSINYGYTF.

This chain uses TRBV29-1 with TRBJ1-1; D possibly corresponds to TRBD1 (6 bases). The CDR3 covers 13 residues. Trimming removed 1 base at V and 3 bases at J, with 9 bases between. The V gene's germline CDR1 is SQVTM and CDR2 ANQGSEA. Written as DNA, the CDR3 is TGCAGCGTTGAAGGAAGGGGGGACACTGAAGCTTTCTTT. This translates into CSVEGRGDTEAFF.

This rearrangement joins TRBV5-1 to TRBJ1-1, with 12 bases aligning to TRBD1. V trimming: 4 bases; J trimming: 4 bases; junction bases outside the gene matches: 17. CDR3 size: 19 residues. CDR1 and CDR2 (germline): SGHRS, YFSETQ. In DNA form, the CDR3 reads TGCGCCAGCAGCCCCCTGGGACAGGGGGCGCGGGGTGCCTCCACTGAAGCTTTCTTT. Amino acid sequence: CASSPLGQGARGASTEAFF.

The V call is TRBV9, the J call TRBJ2-1; D unclear. Trimming stripped 4 bases from V and 6 bases from J, with 14 bases between. The CDR3 is 14 residues long. Looked up from germline, CDR1 is SGDLS and CDR2 is YYNGEE. Here the CDR3 reads CASSPPRAPNEQFF. The CDR3 coding sequence is TGTGCCAGCAGCCCCCCTCGGGCACCCAATGAGCAGTTCTTC.

In DNA form, the CDR3 reads TGTGCCAGCAGTTTCCGGGACAGGGGTGGTTATGGCTACACCTTC. Translating it yields CASSFRDRGGYGYTF. The rearrangement links TRBV6-6 to TRBJ1-2, with 10 bases lining up with TRBD1. The CDR3 sequence is 15 residues long. V shed 4 bases and J 5 bases; nucleotides not matched to a gene: 7. The germline V gene encodes CDR1 MNHNY and CDR2 SVGAGI (reference sequence).

This clonotype has a handful of counts. The V gene is TRBV7-9, the J gene TRBJ2-3; tentative D call: TRBD1 (6 bases). V was clipped by 1 base and J by 0 bases, with 20 bases between them. CDR1 and CDR2 from the germline V gene are SEHNR and FQNEAQ (reference sequence). The CDR3 runs 19 residues. CDR3 protein: CASSLDRGGWQGSTDTQYF. DNA of the CDR3: TGTGCCAGCAGCTTAGATCGTGGGGGTTGGCAGGGGAGCACAGATACGCAGTATTTT.

This chain uses TRBV30 with TRBJ2-6; D is ambiguous. With 2 bases removed from V and 0 bases from J, the gap between germline ends came to 5 bases. This CDR3 comprises 14 residues. The germline gives CDR1 GTSNPN, CDR2 SVGIG (reference sequence). CDR3 nucleotide sequence: TGTGCCTGGAGTCTGACCTCTGGGGCCAACGTCCTGACTTTC. The encoded protein is CAWSLTSGANVLTF.

This clonotype was observed a handful of times. The chain combines TRBV4-2 with TRBJ2-1; 9 nucleotides agree with TRBD2. CDR1 is LGHNA and CDR2 is YNFKEQ in the germline V gene. The CDR3 runs to 17 residues. With 0 bases clipped from V and 3 bases from J, the junction kept 6 bases outside the gene matches. The CDR3 DNA is TGTGCCAGCAGCCAAGATATTAGCGGGGGATTCTACAATGAGCAGTTCTTC. Protein sequence: CASSQDISGGFYNEQFF.

The chain has TRBV19 and TRBJ1-1, with a tentative D call TRBD1 (5 bases). This CDR3 region has 15 residues. The ends were cut back, 5 bases at V and 6 bases at J, with 19 bases in the middle. Germline V gene data show CDR1 as LNHDA and CDR2 as SQIVND (reference sequence). The CDR3 is CASSASGKQGSEAFF. For the CDR3, the DNA is TGTGCCAGTAGTGCCTCAGGGAAGCAGGGATCTGAAGCTTTCTTT.